A selection of T cell receptor beta chains follows, all from one sample in a study of blood T cell repertoires in COVID-19. The table came from immunoSEQ multiplex PCR; TCRdb's copy has only in-frame clones and leaves some out. This table holds around 120,000 clones, 80% found once. The sequencing input was peripheral blood. The receptors here all came from a man aged 65 to 85 with acute or convalescent COVID-19. Each CDR3 is given with its conserved first and last residue. The D gene is left open where the match is weak. Where a row states a size, it is once, few, many or the class of an expanded clone; other rows omit it.

V gene	CDR3 length	D gene	clone size	J gene	CDR3 DNA	CDR3 protein
TRBV7-3	19	TRBD2	-	TRBJ2-1	TGTGCCAGCAGCCCGCGGGACGCCCGGAGCCTAGCGGAGAACAATGAGCAGTTCTTC	CASSPRDARSLAENNEQFF
TRBV5-1	14	-	-	TRBJ2-1	TGCGCCAGCAGCTTGGACCGGAGCTACAATGAGCAGTTCTTC	CASSLDRSYNEQFF
TRBV30	13	-	-	TRBJ1-2	TGTGCCTTCCTTTTATCGGGGGTCTCTGGCTACACCTTC	CAFLLSGVSGYTF
TRBV28	16	TRBD1	-	TRBJ2-3	TGTGCCAGCAGCCGCAGGGGGCCTCCTAGCACAGATACGCAGTATTTT	CASSRRGPPSTDTQYF
TRBV20-1	14	TRBD2	few	TRBJ2-1	TGCAGTGCTAGTTTTGGACTAGTAGGCGCAGAGCAGTTCTTC	CSASFGLVGAEQFF
TRBV10-2	15	TRBD1	-	TRBJ1-1	TGCGCCAGCAGTGGGGGACAGGGGATGAACACTGAAGCTTTCTTT	CASSGGQGMNTEAFF
TRBV7-2	15	TRBD1	-	TRBJ1-5	TGTGCCAGCAGCCGGGACAGGGGTGGTCATCAGCCCCAGCATTTT	CASSRDRGGHQPQHF
TRBV5-1	15	-	medium-sized	TRBJ1-2	TGCGCCAGCAGCATCACAGGCCTAACTAACTATGGCTACACCTTC	CASSITGLTNYGYTF
TRBV12-5	15	TRBD1	-	TRBJ1-2	TGTGCTAGTGCCCTCGGACAGGGGGGGGACTATGGCTACACCTTC	CASALGQGGDYGYTF
TRBV9	15	TRBD1	-	TRBJ1-3	TGTGCCAGCAGCGCCGGGACAGTTCTTGGAAACACCATATATTTT	CASSAGTVLGNTIYF
TRBV2	14	TRBD2	-	TRBJ2-1	TGTGCCAGCAGGCGACTAGCGGCCTACAATGAGCAGTTCTTC	CASRRLAAYNEQFF
TRBV11-3	15	TRBD2	-	TRBJ2-7	TGTGCCAGCAGCCAGACTAGCGGGGGTACCTACGAGCAGTACTTC	CASSQTSGGTYEQYF
TRBV11-2	18	TRBD2	-	TRBJ2-1	TGTGCCAGCAGCTCCCTAGGAACCCTAGCGGGGTCCTACAATGAGCAGTTCTTC	CASSSLGTLAGSYNEQFF
TRBV7-2	15	TRBD1	-	TRBJ1-6	TGTGCCAGCAGCTTAGCGCCAGGACAGGGTTCACCCCTCCACTTT	CASSLAPGQGSPLHF
TRBV3-1/TRBV3-2	16	-	-	TRBJ2-2	TGTGCCAGCAGCCACCACCTCGGGGGAAACACCGGGGAGCTGTTTTTT	CASSHHLGGNTGELFF
TRBV4-2	17	TRBD1	-	TRBJ1-4	TGTGCCAGCAGCCAGGAGGGACAGGTGGATCTTAATGAAAAACTGTTTTTT	CASSQEGQVDLNEKLFF
TRBV7-9	15	TRBD1	few	TRBJ2-7	TGTGCCAGCAGCTCCCGGGACAGGGATGCCTACGAGCAGTACTTC	CASSSRDRDAYEQYF
TRBV15	15	TRBD1	-	TRBJ1-6	TGTGCCACCAGCAGAGGACAGGGATTGGGGTCACCCCTCCACTTT	CATSRGQGLGSPLHF
TRBV4-1	16	TRBD2	-	TRBJ2-4	TGCGCCAGCAGCCAAGACGGGAGGGGGACCAAAAACATTCAGTACTTC	CASSQDGRGTKNIQYF
TRBV28	13	-	many	TRBJ1-1	TGTGCCAGCAGCCCGAGAGAGAACACTGAAGCTTTCTTT	CASSPRENTEAFF
TRBV24-1	13	-	-	TRBJ2-2	TGTGCCACCAGTCAACACAGCACCGGGGAGCTGTTTTTT	CATSQHSTGELFF
TRBV11-2	13	TRBD1	once	TRBJ1-3	TGTGCCAGCAGAAGACAGGGGGAGGACACCATATATTTT	CASRRQGEDTIYF
TRBV11-3	14	-	-	TRBJ1-5	TGTGCCAGCAGCTTGAGTTGGAGCAATCAGCCCCAGCATTTT	CASSLSWSNQPQHF
TRBV6-1	15	TRBD2	-	TRBJ2-7	TGTGCCAGCAGTGAATCATTCGCGGGGGGTTACGAGCAGTACTTC	CASSESFAGGYEQYF
TRBV6-5	13	TRBD1	-	TRBJ1-3	TGTGCCAGCCTCAGGGGGTCTGGAAACACCATATATTTT	CASLRGSGNTIYF
TRBV6-5	14	-	once	TRBJ1-5	TGTGCCAGCAGTCCACAGGGTACCAATCAGCCCCAGCATTTT	CASSPQGTNQPQHF
TRBV2	11	-	-	TRBJ2-5	TGTGCCAGCAGTGAAGGAGTATCACAGTACTTC	CASSEGVSQYF
TRBV18	13	-	-	TRBJ1-5	TGTGCCAGCTCAGGGGGCGCGAATCAGCCCCAGCATTTT	CASSGGANQPQHF
TRBV5-6	13	TRBD1	few	TRBJ1-2	TGTGCCAGCAGCGGGACAGCCTTAGGAGGCTACACCTTC	CASSGTALGGYTF
TRBV6-5	15	-	once	TRBJ1-4	TGTGCCAGCAGCCAACAGGCTGCAACTAATGAAAAACTGTTTTTT	CASSQQAATNEKLFF
TRBV18	13	-	-	TRBJ2-7	TGTGCCAGCTCACTCCTCGGACACTACGAGCAGTACTTC	CASSLLGHYEQYF
TRBV4-1	16	TRBD1	-	TRBJ1-1	TGCGCCAGCAGCCGCCGACAGGGGATAGGGAACACTGAAGCTTTCTTT	CASSRRQGIGNTEAFF
TRBV7-9	14	-	-	TRBJ1-1	TGTGCCAGCAGCTTAACTGGCAGGCGAACTGAAGCTTTCTTT	CASSLTGRRTEAFF
TRBV2	14	TRBD1	-	TRBJ1-4	TGTGCCAGCAGTCCCGGGACAGGGGAGAAAAAACTGTTTTTT	CASSPGTGEKKLFF
TRBV5-4	14	TRBD1	-	TRBJ1-2	TGTGCCAGCAGCTTGTTAGGACAGGGGAATGGCTACACCTTC	CASSLLGQGNGYTF